These 13 T cell receptor beta chains originate from one sample sequenced in a study of shared clonotypes between healthy human individuals. The assay was immunoSEQ multiplex PCR, and TCRdb's table has in-frame clones only and misses some. The data hold about 700,000 clones, with 90% to 95% observed a single time. Only CD45RO-negative cells positively selected for CCR7 counted as naive CD8 cells, so terminally differentiated effector memory CD45RA+ cells were excluded. The sample consisted of naive CD8+ T cells sorted from blood. Every receptor here comes from a man aged 30 to 45 in good health.

With regard to this clone: This sample includes further DNA sequences coding for the same CDR3. The rearrangement uses TRBV10-2 and TRBJ2-7; no clear D gene. Trimming cost V 0 bases and J 3 bases, with 0 bases left between them. CDR3 size: 11 residues. CDR1 is WSHSY and CDR2 is SAAADI in the germline V gene. CDR3 loop: CASSESYEQYF. The CDR3 DNA sequence: TGCGCCAGCAGTGAGTCCTACGAGCAGTACTTC.

This sequence joins TRBV18 and TRBJ2-1, with D tentatively TRBD1 (5 bases). Trimming stripped 0 bases from V and 2 bases from J, with 8 bases between. This CDR3 contains 15 residues. CDR1 and CDR2 from the germline V gene are KGHSH and LQKENI. DNA for the CDR3: TGTGCCAGCTCACCACCGACAGAAACCTACAATGAGCAGTTCTTC. This sequence encodes CASSPPTETYNEQFF.

The chain joins TRBV19 to TRBJ2-1; D might be TRBD2 (6 bases). Per the germline V gene, CDR1 is LNHDA and CDR2 is SQIVND (reference sequence). The V end lost 6 bases, the J end lost 8 bases, and 11 bases lay between the germline ends. The CDR3 has 12 amino acids. The CDR3 sequence: CASRGLAYEQFF. The CDR3 DNA follows: TGTGCCAGTAGGGGCCTAGCGTATGAGCAGTTCTTC.

Worth noting for this clone: A far larger clone lies a single base away; this is likely a read error. The V and J genes are TRBV2 and TRBJ2-2; D remains ambiguous. CDR1 SNHLY and CDR2 FYNNEI come from the germline V gene. Deletions cut 5 bases from V and 3 bases from J, with 4 bases between. The CDR3 consists of 12 residues. CDR3 DNA sequence: TGTGCCAGCAGTCCCTACACCGGGGAGCTGTTTTTT. As protein: CASSPYTGELFF.

This rearrangement joins TRBV29-1 to TRBJ1-1; D unresolved. Germline V CDR1 and CDR2: SQVTM, ANQGSEA. V lost 0 bases, J lost 5 bases, and 4 bases lay in between. The CDR3 runs to 11 residues. The CDR3 bases are TGCAGCGTTGAAGATTTAACTGAAGCTTTCTTT. This encodes CSVEDLTEAFF.

This sequence joins TRBV9 and TRBJ2-1, with 8 positions matching TRBD2. The germline gives CDR1 SGDLS, CDR2 YYNGEE. The CDR3 has 15 amino acids. V was clipped by 4 bases and J by 1 base; unmatched bases: 4. The CDR3 loop reads CASSSSSGSYNEQFF. The CDR3 DNA sequence: TGTGCCAGCAGCTCCTCTAGCGGGTCCTACAATGAGCAGTTCTTC.

This clone is a singleton in its sample. The chain employs TRBV4-1 and TRBJ1-5, with a weak D call TRBD1 (6 bases). This CDR3 comprises 13 residues. Per germline, CDR1 MGHRA and CDR2 YSYEKL. V lost 8 bases to trimming and J lost 7 bases, with 15 bases between them. The CDR3 loop is CASAGAEGQPQHF. The CDR3 region has the DNA TGCGCCAGCGCGGGGGCAGAAGGGCAGCCCCAGCATTTT.

This chain joins TRBV5-1 and TRBJ2-7; 7 nucleotides line up with TRBD2. With V trimmed by 1 base and J by 0 bases, 10 bases remained unmatched. CDR1 and CDR2 from the germline V gene are SGHRS and YFSETQ. The CDR3 length is 17 residues. In DNA, the CDR3 is TGCGCCAGCAGCTTGTTGGGCCAGGGAGGGTTCTCCTACGAGCAGTACTTC. Its translation: CASSLLGQGGFSYEQYF.

This clone has only one observation. The gene calls are TRBV4-1 and TRBJ2-7; tentative D call: TRBD2 (6 bases). This CDR3 spans 15 amino acids. In germline, CDR1 is MGHRA, CDR2 YSYEKL. V was trimmed by 4 bases and J by 3 bases, leaving 16 bases between them. The CDR3 region is CASSPNGAGSYEQYF. DNA of the CDR3: TGCGCCAGCAGCCCCAACGGAGCGGGTAGCTACGAGCAGTACTTC.

The chain is built from TRBV19 and TRBJ1-5; 9 nucleotides line up with TRBD1. Trimming cost V 6 bases and J 10 bases; bases outside gene matches: 19. Germline V gene sequence: CDR1 LNHDA, CDR2 SQIVND (reference sequence). The CDR3 extends over 17 amino acids. In DNA form, the CDR3 reads TGTGCCAGTAGCCACCAAAACCTACTCGGACAGGGGAAACCCCAGCATTTT. This translates into CASSHQNLLGQGKPQHF.

The chain uses TRBV10-3 and TRBJ2-7; 9 bases match TRBD2. Trimming removed 3 bases from V and 2 bases from J; junction bases left unmatched: 5. CDR1 and CDR2 from the germline V gene are ENHRY and SYGVKD. The CDR3 totals 15 residues. The chain's CDR3 is CAISERASGTYEQYF. CDR3 nucleotides: TGTGCCATCAGTGAACGGGCTAGCGGGACCTACGAGCAGTACTTC.

This sequence joins TRBV7-9 and TRBJ1-2; 7 bases agree with TRBD1. The CDR3 length is 13 residues. Germline loops: CDR1 SEHNR, CDR2 FQNEAQ (reference sequence). Trimming took 9 bases from V and 4 from J; bases not matched to a gene: 8. CDR3 sequence reads: CASGTALIYGYTF. The CDR3 DNA is TGTGCCAGTGGGACAGCCCTTATCTATGGCTACACCTTC.

V usage is TRBV5-1 and J usage is TRBJ2-1, with 11 bases identical to TRBD2. CDR1 is SGHRS, CDR2 YFSETQ, per germline. The V segment lost 4 bases and the J segment 9 bases; nucleotides outside the gene matches: 15. The CDR3 has 17 residues. The CDR3 sequence is CASSDVPGLAVEGEQFF. The CDR3 DNA sequence: TGCGCCAGCAGCGATGTCCCGGGACTAGCGGTAGAGGGTGAGCAGTTCTTC.